The 16 T cell receptor beta chains below all came from one sample that was sequenced in a study of blood T cell repertoires in COVID-19. Assay used: immunoSEQ multiplex PCR; TCRdb lists only in-frame clones, some missing. This table holds about 270,000 clones, roughly nine tenths found once. Sequencing was performed on peripheral blood. The receptor source for this set is a woman between 25 and 40 years old with COVID-19, enrolled during active disease.

This clone was picked up a small number of times. This sequence joins TRBV29-1 and TRBJ2-2; 11 positions agree with TRBD1. The germline V gene encodes CDR1 SQVTM and CDR2 ANQGSEA. This CDR3 contains 16 residues. The junction had 10 bases not matched to a gene; V was cut back by 7 bases and J by 3 bases. The CDR3 is CSAAATDRGHTGELFF. The CDR3 DNA follows: TGCAGCGCAGCTGCAACGGACAGGGGGCACACCGGGGAGCTGTTTTTT.

The genes are TRBV13 and TRBJ2-7; TRBD2 matches 8 bases. The germline gives CDR1 PRHDT, CDR2 FYEKMQ (reference sequence). This CDR3 has 15 amino acids. V dropped 6 bases and J dropped 5; count of bases not matched to a gene: 12. The CDR3 bases are TGTGCCAGCAGTCCTACCGGGACTAGTTTCCACGAGCAGTACTTC. Protein sequence: CASSPTGTSFHEQYF.

To note about this clone: Given a much more abundant clone one base away, this may be a read error. The sample carries other DNA sequences with the same CDR3. This chain joins TRBV27 and TRBJ2-7; D call uncertain. The V and J ends lost 4 bases and 0 bases respectively, with 4 bases between them. Germline CDR1 is MNHEY and CDR2 is SMNVEV (reference sequence). This CDR3 spans 12 amino acids. This CDR3 reads CASSSSSYEQYF. The CDR3 DNA reads TGTGCCAGCAGTTCCAGCTCCTACGAGCAGTACTTC.

The gene calls are TRBV5-1 and TRBJ2-7; possibly TRBD2 for D (5 bases). V gave up 1 base and J gave up 1 base, with 15 bases separating them. The CDR3 runs 16 residues. CDR1 and CDR2 from the germline V gene are SGHRS and YFSETQ. The CDR3 DNA follows: TGCGCCAGCAGCTTGAGGGCAGGAGGTAAATCCTACGAGCAGTACTTC. Its translation is CASSLRAGGKSYEQYF. Full variable domain (outside the CDR3, taken from reference TRBV5-1 and TRBJ2-7): KAGVTQTPRYLIKTRGQQVTLSCSPISGHRSVSWYQQTPGQGLQFLFEYFSETQRNKGNFPGRFSGRQFSNSRSEMNVSTLELGDSALYLCASSLRAGGKSYEQYFGPGTRLTVT.

The chain combines TRBV19 with TRBJ2-7, with 7 bases lining up with TRBD1. V lost 4 bases to trimming and J lost 6 bases; unmatched junction nucleotides: 6. The CDR3 spans 13 residues. Germline values: CDR1 LNHDA, CDR2 SQIVND (reference sequence). The CDR3 spells CASSTHRGSEQYF. The CDR3, as DNA: TGTGCCAGTAGTACCCACAGGGGTAGCGAGCAGTACTTC.

This clone has a handful of counts. The V and J genes are TRBV24-1 and TRBJ2-7; 8 bases are a match to TRBD1. The CDR3 loop spans 15 amino acids. Germline values: CDR1 KGHDR, CDR2 SFDVKD. With V trimmed by 3 bases and J by 2 bases, 5 bases remained unmatched. The chain's CDR3 is CATSDTRDRTYEQYF. The CDR3 DNA sequence: TGTGCCACCAGTGATACCCGGGACAGGACCTACGAGCAGTACTTC.

V usage is TRBV24-1 and J usage is TRBJ2-3; D unclear. Trimming removed 2 bases from V and 4 bases from J, with 12 bases in between. Germline lookup yields CDR1 KGHDR and CDR2 SFDVKD. This CDR3 contains 15 residues. CDR3 loop: CATSDSTQVPDTQYF. The CDR3 DNA sequence: TGTGCCACCAGTGATTCTACGCAAGTGCCAGATACGCAGTATTTT.

The gene calls are TRBV6-4 and TRBJ2-5, with TRBD2 identical over 12 bases. The trim removed 6 bases at V and 4 bases at J, leaving 6 bases unmatched. CDR1 and CDR2 (germline): MRHNA, SNTAGT. CDR3 length equals 15 residues. The CDR3 is CASSVTSGGPETQYF. Here the CDR3 DNA reads TGTGCCAGCAGCGTCACTAGCGGGGGGCCAGAGACCCAGTACTTC.

The chain carries TRBV25-1 and TRBJ1-2, with 8 bases that match TRBD1. CDR3 length: 14 residues. From germline, CDR1 is MGHDK and CDR2 SYGVNS. V was pared by 6 bases and J by 7 bases, with 10 bases of the junction left unmatched. CDR3 sequence (DNA): TGTGCCAGCAGCCGAGGACAGGGTCTGGGTGGCTACACCTTC. This sequence encodes CASSRGQGLGGYTF.

This chain links TRBV5-1 with TRBJ2-7; TRBD1 agrees at 7 bases. This CDR3 contains 14 residues. After removal of 4 bases from V and 3 bases from J, the junction contained 7 bases not matched to a gene. Looked up from germline, CDR1 is SGHRS and CDR2 is YFSETQ. CDR3 nucleotide sequence: TGCGCCAGCAGCCTCACAGGGGAAGACTACGAGCAGTACTTC. It is translated as CASSLTGEDYEQYF.

This chain uses TRBV27 with TRBJ1-6, with D unclear. Germline V CDR1 and CDR2: MNHEY, SMNVEV (reference sequence). This CDR3 spans 14 amino acids. Trimming removed 7 bases from V and 9 bases from J, with 16 bases in between. Here the CDR3 DNA reads TGTGCCAGCAAAAGGTGGACTTGGGTTTCACCCCTCCACTTT. This translates into CASKRWTWVSPLHF.

The rearrangement links TRBV3-1 (or the pseudogene TRBV3-2) to TRBJ1-3; D is unclear. From germline, CDR1 is LGHDT and CDR2 YNNKEL (reference sequence). V lost 3 bases and J lost 0, with 15 bases in between. The CDR3 runs 17 residues. The CDR3 sequence: CASSQISAGISGNTIYF. The CDR3 nucleotides are TGTGCCAGCAGCCAGATATCGGCAGGCATCTCTGGAAACACCATATATTTT.

The rearrangement links TRBV6-4 to TRBJ1-1; perhaps TRBD1 as D (5 bases). Trimming left V 6 bases short and J 5 bases short, with 13 bases between. The germline CDR1 and CDR2 sequences are MRHNA and SNTAGT. The CDR3 runs 13 residues. This CDR3 reads CASSADMWTEAFF. CDR3 in DNA: TGTGCCAGCAGCGCGGACATGTGGACTGAAGCTTTCTTT.

V usage is TRBV7-9 and J usage is TRBJ2-2, with D possibly TRBD1 on 6 matching bases. Germline CDR1 reads SEHNR; CDR2 reads FQNEAQ (reference sequence). The CDR3 is made up of 16 amino acids. With 4 bases removed from V and 4 bases from J, the gap between germline ends came to 16 bases. CDR3 in amino acids: CASSSVRDTRTGELFF. The CDR3 DNA is TGTGCCAGCAGCTCGGTCCGGGACACTCGCACCGGGGAGCTGTTTTTT.

This rearrangement joins TRBV19 to TRBJ1-6; unclear D gene. V lost 5 bases and J lost 9, with 11 bases in between. The CDR3 has 13 amino acids. Germline V lookup: CDR1 LNHDA, CDR2 SQIVND (reference sequence). CDR3 sequence: CASSEAEGSPLHF. CDR3 DNA: TGTGCCAGTAGTGAAGCGGAAGGTTCACCCCTCCACTTT.

The J gene is TRBJ1-2, the V gene TRBV27; D is perhaps TRBD1 (6 bases). The germline V gene has CDR1 MNHEY and CDR2 SMNVEV (reference sequence). The CDR3 has 16 amino acids. Between the trimmed V and J ends, which lost 3 bases and 7 bases, there was a span of 21 bases. CDR3 sequence: CASSLNPTGGLPGYTF. In DNA form, the CDR3 reads TGTGCCAGCAGTTTGAATCCGACGGGGGGCCTACCTGGCTACACCTTC.